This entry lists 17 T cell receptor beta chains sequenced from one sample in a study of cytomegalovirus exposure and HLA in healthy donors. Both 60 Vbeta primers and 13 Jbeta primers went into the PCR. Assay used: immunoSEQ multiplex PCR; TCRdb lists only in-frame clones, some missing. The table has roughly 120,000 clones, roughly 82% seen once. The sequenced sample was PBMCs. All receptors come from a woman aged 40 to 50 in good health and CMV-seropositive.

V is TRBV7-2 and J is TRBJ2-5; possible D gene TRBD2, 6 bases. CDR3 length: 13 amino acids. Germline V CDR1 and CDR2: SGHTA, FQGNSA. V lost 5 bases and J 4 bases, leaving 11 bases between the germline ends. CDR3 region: CASSRWRGETQYF. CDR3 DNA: TGTGCCAGCAGCCGGTGGAGGGGAGAGACCCAGTACTTC.

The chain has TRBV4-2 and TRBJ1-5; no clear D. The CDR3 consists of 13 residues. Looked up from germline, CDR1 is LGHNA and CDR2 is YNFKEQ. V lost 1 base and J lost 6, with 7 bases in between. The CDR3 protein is CASSQGRAQPQHF. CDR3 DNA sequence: TGTGCCAGCAGCCAAGGGCGGGCTCAGCCCCAGCATTTT.

This CDR3 is CASSAVGQGNQPQHF. The CDR3 DNA follows: TGTGCCAGCAGTGCGGTCGGACAGGGCAATCAGCCCCAGCATTTT. This chain uses TRBV2 with TRBJ1-5; 7 bases are a match to TRBD1. With 4 bases clipped from V and 2 bases from J, the junction kept 5 bases outside the gene matches. The CDR3 is made up of 15 amino acids. Germline assignment: CDR1 SNHLY and CDR2 FYNNEI.

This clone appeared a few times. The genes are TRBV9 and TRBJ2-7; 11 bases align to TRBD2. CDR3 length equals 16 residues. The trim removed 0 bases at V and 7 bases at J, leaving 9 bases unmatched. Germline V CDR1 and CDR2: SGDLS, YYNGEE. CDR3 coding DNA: TGTGCCAGCAGCGTAGGGAGCCTAGCGGGGGGAAATGAGCAGTACTTC. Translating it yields CASSVGSLAGGNEQYF.

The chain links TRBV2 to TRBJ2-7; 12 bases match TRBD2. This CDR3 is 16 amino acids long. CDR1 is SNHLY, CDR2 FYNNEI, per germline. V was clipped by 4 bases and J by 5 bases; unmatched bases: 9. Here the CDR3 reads CASSASGRAVPHEQYF. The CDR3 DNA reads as TGTGCCAGCAGTGCTAGCGGGAGGGCAGTTCCCCACGAGCAGTACTTC.

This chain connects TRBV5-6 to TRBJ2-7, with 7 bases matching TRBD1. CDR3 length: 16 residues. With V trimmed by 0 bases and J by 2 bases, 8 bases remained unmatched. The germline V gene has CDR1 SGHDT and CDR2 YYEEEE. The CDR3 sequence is CASSLGGTASTYEQYF. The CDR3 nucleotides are TGTGCCAGCAGCTTGGGGGGGACAGCTTCAACCTACGAGCAGTACTTC.

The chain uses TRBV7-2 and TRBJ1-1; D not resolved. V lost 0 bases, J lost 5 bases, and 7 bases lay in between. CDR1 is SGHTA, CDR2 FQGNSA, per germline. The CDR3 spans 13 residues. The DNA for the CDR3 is TGTGCCAGCAGCTTAGCCAGAGGGACTGAAGCTTTCTTT. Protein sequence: CASSLARGTEAFF. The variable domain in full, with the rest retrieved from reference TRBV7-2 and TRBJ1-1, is GAGVSQSPSNKVTEKGKDVELRCDPISGHTALYWYRQSLGQGLEFLIYFQGNSAPDKSGLPSDRFSAERTGGSVSTLTIQRTQQEDSAVYLCASSLARGTEAFFGQGTRLTVV.

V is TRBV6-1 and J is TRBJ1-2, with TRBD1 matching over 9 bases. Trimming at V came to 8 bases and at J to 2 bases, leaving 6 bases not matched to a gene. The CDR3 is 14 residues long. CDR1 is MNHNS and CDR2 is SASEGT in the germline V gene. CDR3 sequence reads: CASLGTGMNYGYTF. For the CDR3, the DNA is TGTGCCAGCCTGGGGACAGGGATGAACTATGGCTACACCTTC.

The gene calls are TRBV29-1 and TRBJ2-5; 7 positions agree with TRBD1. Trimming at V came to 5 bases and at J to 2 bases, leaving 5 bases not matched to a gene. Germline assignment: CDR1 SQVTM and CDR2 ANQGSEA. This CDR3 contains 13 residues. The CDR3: CSVSGTVQETQYF. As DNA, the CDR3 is TGCAGCGTTTCCGGGACAGTGCAAGAGACCCAGTACTTC.

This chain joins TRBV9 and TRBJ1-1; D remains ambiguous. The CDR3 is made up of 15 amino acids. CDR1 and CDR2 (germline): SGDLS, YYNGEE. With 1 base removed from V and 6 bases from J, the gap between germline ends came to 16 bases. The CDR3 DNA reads TGTGCCAGCAGCGTATCTCCAGGCCAGTCCGCTGAAGCTTTCTTT. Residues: CASSVSPGQSAEAFF. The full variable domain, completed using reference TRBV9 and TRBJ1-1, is DSGVTQTPKHLITATGQRVTLRCSPRSGDLSVYWYQQSLDQGLQFLIQYYNGEERAKGNILERFSAQQFPDLHSELNLSSLELGDSALYFCASSVSPGQSAEAFFGQGTRLTVV.

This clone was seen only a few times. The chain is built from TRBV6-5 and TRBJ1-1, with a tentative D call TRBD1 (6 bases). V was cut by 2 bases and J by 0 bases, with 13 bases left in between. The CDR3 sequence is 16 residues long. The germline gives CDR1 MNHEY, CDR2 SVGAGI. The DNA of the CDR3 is TGTGCCAGCAGTTACAGGACAGTGAACATGAACACTGAAGCTTTCTTT. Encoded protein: CASSYRTVNMNTEAFF.

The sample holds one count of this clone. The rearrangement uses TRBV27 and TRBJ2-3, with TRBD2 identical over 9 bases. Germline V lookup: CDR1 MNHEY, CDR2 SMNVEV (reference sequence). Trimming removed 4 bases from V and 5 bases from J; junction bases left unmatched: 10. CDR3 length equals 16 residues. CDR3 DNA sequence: TGTGCCAGCAGTTACGTCTTTGCGGGAGGGATAGATACGCAGTATTTT. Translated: CASSYVFAGGIDTQYF.

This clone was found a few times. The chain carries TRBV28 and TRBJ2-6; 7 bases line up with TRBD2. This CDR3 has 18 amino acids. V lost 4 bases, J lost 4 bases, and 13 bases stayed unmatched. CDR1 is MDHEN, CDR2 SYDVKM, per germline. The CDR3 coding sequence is TGTGCCAGCAGTTACCCCCTTGGGAGGGGCTCAGGGGCCAACGTCCTGACTTTC. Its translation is CASSYPLGRGSGANVLTF. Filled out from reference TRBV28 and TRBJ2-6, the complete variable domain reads DVKVTQSSRYLVKRTGEKVFLECVQDMDHENMFWYRQDPGLGLRLIYFSYDVKMKEKGDIPEGYSVSREKKERFSLILESASTNQTSMYLCASSYPLGRGSGANVLTFGAGSRLTVL.

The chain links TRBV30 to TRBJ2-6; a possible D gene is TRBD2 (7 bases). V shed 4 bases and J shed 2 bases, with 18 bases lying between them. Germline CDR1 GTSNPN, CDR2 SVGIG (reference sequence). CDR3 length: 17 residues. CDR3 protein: CAWNLPLGGAGANVLTF. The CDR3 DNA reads TGTGCCTGGAACCTTCCATTAGGGGGGGCTGGGGCCAACGTCCTGACTTTC.

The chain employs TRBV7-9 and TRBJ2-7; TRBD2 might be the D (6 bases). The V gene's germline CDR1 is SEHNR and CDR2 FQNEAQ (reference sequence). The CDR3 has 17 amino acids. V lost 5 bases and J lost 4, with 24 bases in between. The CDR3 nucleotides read TGTGCCAGCAGCCCACCCTTCGGGACTGAGGTAGGATACGAGCAGTACTTC. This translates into CASSPPFGTEVGYEQYF.

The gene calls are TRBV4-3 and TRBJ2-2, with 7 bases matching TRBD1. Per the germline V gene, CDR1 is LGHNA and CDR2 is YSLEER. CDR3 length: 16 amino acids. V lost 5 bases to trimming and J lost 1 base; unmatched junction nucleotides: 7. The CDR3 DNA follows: TGCGCCAGCAGCTTAAGCCCAGGGGGGAACACCGGGGAGCTGTTTTTT. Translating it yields CASSLSPGGNTGELFF.

The CDR3 sequence: CASSTHRGDEQYF. The CDR3 bases are TGTGCCAGCAGCACACACAGGGGAGACGAGCAGTACTTC. The chain combines TRBV11-2 with TRBJ2-7; 7 nucleotides agree with TRBD1. There are 13 residues in the CDR3. Trimming took 5 bases from V and 5 from J; bases not matched to a gene: 6. Germline lookup yields CDR1 SGHAT and CDR2 FQNNGV.